This T cell receptor (beta chain) was captured by sequencing in a study of blood T cell repertoires in COVID-19. The germline gives CDR1 LGHNA, CDR2 YSLEER. This CDR3 is built from 18 residues. V lost 0 bases to trimming and J lost 10 bases; unmatched junction nucleotides: 12. Per the authors' pipeline: How many nucleated cells were present was estimated from reference gene primer amplification. Generated by immunoSEQ multiplex PCR, the TCRdb table keeps only in-frame clones and is missing some. V, J and clone size derive from that table, while D and trimming were established from the DNA sequence. Among about 270,000 clones listed, about 83% were seen once.

The sequence was collected from a woman in her fifties or sixties who had recovered from COVID-19. The V gene is TRBV4-3, the J gene TRBJ2-1, with 13 bases aligning to TRBD2. Sequencing was done on a sample of peripheral blood. The CDR3 DNA reads as TGCGCCAGCAGCCAAGACTTGGGACTAGCGGGAACTTCCATCGAGCAGTTCTTC. Protein: CASSQDLGLAGTSIEQFF.